This paragraph reports one TCR beta chain. The V gene lost 4 bases and the J gene lost 6 bases, with 18 bases spanning the gap. Germline CDR1 reads SEHNR; CDR2 reads FQNEAQ (reference sequence). The CDR3 has 15 amino acids. Authors' data handling: Reference gene primer amplification gave nucleated cell count estimates. TCRdb keeps only in-frame clones here, not all; method: immunoSEQ multiplex PCR. V and J calls and clone size are as listed in that table; D and trimming were resolved from the DNA. This table has 200,000 to 250,000 clones, more than 80% appearing once. The sample is drawn from a study of blood T cell repertoires in COVID-19. Study as a whole: Acute and convalescent COVID-19 specimens originated in the United States, Italy and Spain. Sample material is recorded as cDNA or gDNA derived from T cells, B-cell-depleted T cells, or PBMCs.

The sample consisted of peripheral blood. The TCR sequence derives from a man between 25 and 39 years old who had recovered from COVID-19. The rearrangement links TRBV7-9 to TRBJ1-1; no reliable D call. The CDR3, as DNA: TGTGCCAGCAGCTCCCTGTCGGCAGGCCGGCCTGAAGCTTTCTTT. Its protein is CASSSLSAGRPEAFF.